The 4 T cell receptor beta chains listed next were all sequenced from one sample in a study of blood T cell repertoires in COVID-19 (TCRdb year 2020). Receptor libraries were prepared by the immunoSEQ multiplex PCR assay. TCRdb provides this immuneACCESS table in a form limited to in-frame rearrangements. Some clones are lacking; in checked studies, under half of them reflect an unresolved V gene, and why the rest are absent is not known. Here the sample has over 200,000 clones; over 75% occur a single time. The top ten hold under 2.5% of the sample. The sample was peripheral blood. The receptors come from a middle-aged man with active or convalescent COVID-19.

This clone was observed a handful of times. This sample includes further DNA sequences coding for the same CDR3. The chain is built from TRBV5-1 and TRBJ1-1, with a tentative D call TRBD1 (5 bases). Per the germline V gene, CDR1 is SGHRS and CDR2 is YFSETQ. Trimming removed 0 bases from V and 0 bases from J, with 6 bases in between. This CDR3 spans 14 amino acids. The CDR3 DNA sequence: TGCGCCAGCAGCTTGGGACAGATGAACACTGAAGCTTTCTTT. It translates to CASSLGQMNTEAFF. Combining the CDR3 with reference TRBV5-1 and TRBJ1-1 gives the whole variable domain KAGVTQTPRYLIKTRGQQVTLSCSPISGHRSVSWYQQTPGQGLQFLFEYFSETQRNKGNFPGRFSGRQFSNSRSEMNVSTLELGDSALYLCASSLGQMNTEAFFGQGTRLTVV.

This clone showed up just once. This chain connects TRBV24-1 to TRBJ1-5; D is unclear. The V gene's germline CDR1 is KGHDR and CDR2 SFDVKD. Deletions cut 0 bases from V and 4 bases from J, with 6 bases between. The CDR3 has 14 amino acids. CDR3 sequence reads: CATSDLSGNQPQHF. The CDR3, as DNA: TGTGCCACCAGTGATTTGAGCGGGAATCAGCCCCAGCATTTT.

This clone was observed a handful of times. The CDR3 sequence: CASSRTSGVNEQFF. CDR3 coding DNA: TGCGCCAGCAGCCGGACTAGCGGGGTTAATGAGCAGTTCTTC. The V gene is TRBV4-1, the J gene TRBJ2-1; 12 nucleotides align to TRBD2. CDR3 length: 14 residues. Germline CDR1 MGHRA, CDR2 YSYEKL. V trimming: 4 bases; J trimming: 7 bases; junction bases outside the gene matches: 2.

The chain uses TRBV7-8 and TRBJ2-2; D is possibly TRBD1 (6 bases). CDR1 SGHVS and CDR2 FQNEAQ come from the germline V gene. CDR3 length: 16 residues. Trimming removed 2 bases at V and 0 bases at J, with 10 bases between. The CDR3 DNA reads as TGTGCCAGCAGCTTATACAGGGTTTCGAACACCGGGGAGCTGTTTTTT. As protein: CASSLYRVSNTGELFF.